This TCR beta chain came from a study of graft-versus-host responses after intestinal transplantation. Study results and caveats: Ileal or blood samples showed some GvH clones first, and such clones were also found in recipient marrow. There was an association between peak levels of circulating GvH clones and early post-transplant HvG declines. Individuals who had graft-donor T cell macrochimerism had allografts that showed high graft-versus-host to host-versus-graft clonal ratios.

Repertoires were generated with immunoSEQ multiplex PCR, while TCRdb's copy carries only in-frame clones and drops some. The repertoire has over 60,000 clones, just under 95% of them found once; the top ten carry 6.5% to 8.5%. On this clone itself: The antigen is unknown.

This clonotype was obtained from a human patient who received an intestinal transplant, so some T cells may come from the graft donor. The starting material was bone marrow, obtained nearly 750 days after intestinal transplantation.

The CDR3 sequence: CASSYHINYGYTF. The CDR3 DNA sequence: TGTGCCAGCAGTTACCACATTAACTATGGCTACACCTTC. This chain uses TRBV6-5 with TRBJ1-2; D is undetermined. V dropped 2 bases and J dropped 1 base, with 5 bases sitting between them. CDR1 is MNHEY, CDR2 SVGAGI, per germline. This CDR3 region has 13 residues.